The 6 T cell receptor beta chains presented below share a single source sample, sequenced in a study of cytomegalovirus exposure and HLA in healthy donors. PCR used 60 Vbeta primers and 13 Jbeta primers. Measured with immunoSEQ multiplex PCR; TCRdb has only the in-frame clones, and not every one. Among about 140,000 clones listed, 88% were seen once. The sample taken for sequencing was PBMCs. The receptors here all came from a woman aged 40 to 49 in good health and CMV-seronegative.

The chain employs TRBV6-1 and TRBJ2-7; no clear D. The CDR3 has 12 residues. Germline V gene lookup returns CDR1 MNHNS and CDR2 SASEGT. Deletions cut 10 bases from V and 1 base from J, with 11 bases between. The CDR3 DNA follows: TGTGCCACCTCTGGCCCGTCCTACGAGCAGTACTTC. It codes for CATSGPSYEQYF.

This clone was picked up a small number of times. V and J are TRBV5-1 and TRBJ1-2, with 7 bases that match TRBD1. With 4 bases clipped from V and 2 bases from J, the junction kept 8 bases outside the gene matches. The CDR3 sequence is 15 residues long. Germline CDR1 reads SGHRS; CDR2 reads YFSETQ. The CDR3 spells CASSAGTARNYGYTF. The CDR3 DNA reads TGCGCCAGCAGCGCCGGGACAGCGCGGAACTATGGCTACACCTTC.

The chain recombines TRBV25-1 with TRBJ2-3, with 14 positions matching TRBD2. Germline CDR1 and CDR2: MGHDK and SYGVNS. The ends lost 6 bases at V and 4 bases at J; junction bases unmatched: 9. The CDR3 is 17 residues long. As DNA, the CDR3 is TGTGCCAGCAGAGGGACTAGCGGGAGAGCTCCCCCAGATACGCAGTATTTT. It encodes CASRGTSGRAPPDTQYF.

The chain joins TRBV5-1 to TRBJ2-7; TRBD1 is a possible D gene (5 bases). Trimming cost V 0 bases and J 3 bases, with 19 bases left between them. Per germline, CDR1 SGHRS and CDR2 YFSETQ. The CDR3 runs to 17 residues. The CDR3 DNA sequence: TGCGCCAGCAGCTTGGCCATCGCGACAGCAACTATCTACGAGCAGTACTTC. Protein sequence: CASSLAIATATIYEQYF.

The chain joins TRBV5-1 to TRBJ2-1; 11 bases are a match to TRBD2. CDR1 and CDR2 (germline): SGHRS, YFSETQ. The junction had 7 bases not matched to a gene; V was cut back by 4 bases and J by 4 bases. CDR3 size: 16 residues. CDR3 DNA sequence: TGCGCCAGCAGCGGGACCGGGACTAGCGGATACAATGAGCAGTTCTTC. It is translated as CASSGTGTSGYNEQFF.

The chain is built from TRBV11-3 and TRBJ1-1; the D gene is possibly TRBD1 (6 bases). The CDR3 length is 13 residues. The germline gives CDR1 SGHNT, CDR2 YENEEA. Trimming removed 6 bases at V and 4 bases at J, with 12 bases between. In DNA form, the CDR3 reads TGTGCCAGCAGTGCCCGGGGGGCCACTGAAGCTTTCTTT. This codes for CASSARGATEAFF.